This T cell receptor (beta chain) was recovered during a study of blood T cells in healthy people across ages. The second PCR ran roughly 6 to 11 cycles with a sample-barcoded 5' primer and J-beta primers. Using its own MiXCR run on the 5' RACE reads, TCRdb lists one record per CDR3 protein. The sample contains about 800,000 distinct CDR3 sequences, more than 45% of which appear only once. This clonotype was counted a single time. What it binds is not known. This CDR3 has 14 amino acids. Trimming left V 7 bases short and J 4 bases short, with 16 bases between. CDR1 and CDR2 (germline): SQVTM, ANQGSEA. Study findings and constraints: It was held that diversity estimates obtained from one million T cells represented underestimates.

J is TRBJ1-4 and V is TRBV29-1, with a tentative D call TRBD1 (5 bases). The receptor was isolated from a man in his thirties or forties in good health. The sample consisted of blood. The CDR3 DNA follows: TGCAGCGCGACCCGTACGGGGCTTAATGAAAAACTGTTTTTT. Its protein product is CSATRTGLNEKLFF.